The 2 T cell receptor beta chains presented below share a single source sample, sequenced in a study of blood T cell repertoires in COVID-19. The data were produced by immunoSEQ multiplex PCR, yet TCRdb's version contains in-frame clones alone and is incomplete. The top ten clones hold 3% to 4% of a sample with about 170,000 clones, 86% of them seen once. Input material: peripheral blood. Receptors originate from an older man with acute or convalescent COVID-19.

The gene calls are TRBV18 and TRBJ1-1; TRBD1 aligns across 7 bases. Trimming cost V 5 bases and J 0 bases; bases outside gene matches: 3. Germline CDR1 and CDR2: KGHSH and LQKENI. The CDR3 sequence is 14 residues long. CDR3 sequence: CASSTQGLNTEAFF. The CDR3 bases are TGTGCCAGCTCAACACAGGGGTTGAACACTGAAGCTTTCTTT.

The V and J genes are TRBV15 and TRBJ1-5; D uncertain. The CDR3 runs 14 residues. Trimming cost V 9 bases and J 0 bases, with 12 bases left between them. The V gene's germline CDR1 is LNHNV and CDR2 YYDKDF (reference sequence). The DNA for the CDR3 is TGTGCCACGGGAGGACCGGATAGCAATCAGCCCCAGCATTTT. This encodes CATGGPDSNQPQHF.